The rows below give T cell receptor beta chains drawn from one sample of a study of OX40 agonist ivuxolimab in advanced cancers. The repertoire was sequenced with immunoSEQ multiplex PCR; TCRdb's copy has only in-frame clones and lacks some. The sample lists 40,000 to 50,000 clones, roughly nine tenths seen once, with about 54% in the top ten. Here the sequenced sample was CD4+ or CD8+ T cells sorted from blood, taken in a trial of the OX40 agonist ivuxolimab. The origin of the receptors is an adult with an advanced solid tumor such as melanoma, head and neck, liver or kidney cancer. Both conserved end residues are part of each CDR3. The D gene is left open where the match is weak. Rows may omit the clone size; those that give it use once, few, many or a size class.

D	size	V	J	length	DNA	CDR3
TRBD1	once	TRBV19	TRBJ1-2	15	TGTGCCAGTAGTGCCCCCTTGACAGGGGACTATGGCTACACCTTC	CASSAPLTGDYGYTF
NA	few	TRBV4-3	TRBJ1-1	14	TGCGCCAGCAGCCAATGGTCGTGGAACACTGAAGCTTTCTTT	CASSQWSWNTEAFF
NA	few	TRBV5-6	TRBJ1-6	14	TGTGCCAGCAGCGGGGCCCAGCCCAATTCACCCCTCCACTTT	CASSGAQPNSPLHF
NA	NA	TRBV7-3	TRBJ2-2	12	TGTGCCAGCAGCTCACACACCGGGGAGCTGTTTTTT	CASSSHTGELFF
NA	NA	TRBV19	TRBJ2-7	14	TGTGCCAGTAGTATAGTGTTTAGGAGTTACGAGCAGTACTTC	CASSIVFRSYEQYF
TRBD1	NA	TRBV11-2	TRBJ2-7	15	TGTGCCAGCAGCTCCATGACAGGGGGTTTATACGAGCAGTACTTC	CASSSMTGGLYEQYF
TRBD2	NA	TRBV11-2	TRBJ2-1	17	TGTGCCAGCAGCTTAGTACGCGTGACTAGCGGATACAATGAGCAGTTCTTC	CASSLVRVTSGYNEQFF
TRBD1	NA	TRBV19	TRBJ1-2	18	TGTGCCAGTAGTATCCCTATCAACCGGGGACAGCTTAACTATGGCTACACCTTC	CASSIPINRGQLNYGYTF
NA	NA	TRBV5-1	TRBJ2-7	14	TGCGCCAGCAGCTATACAGACGGGCACTACGAGCAGTACTTC	CASSYTDGHYEQYF
NA	NA	TRBV29-1	TRBJ2-2	12	TGCAGCGTCCGGGGATCAACCGGGGAGCTGTTTTTT	CSVRGSTGELFF
NA	NA	TRBV11-3	TRBJ2-3	15	TGTGCCAGCAGCTTCGCGGAAGAACGCACAGATACGCAGTATTTT	CASSFAEERTDTQYF
TRBD1	NA	TRBV27	TRBJ1-1	14	TGTGCCAGCAGTTTAAGACAGGGTAACACTGAAGCTTTCTTT	CASSLRQGNTEAFF
TRBD2	NA	TRBV5-1	TRBJ2-5	17	TGCGCCAGCAGCTTGGCTCCTAGCGGGGCGTCCCAAGAGACCCAGTACTTC	CASSLAPSGASQETQYF
TRBD1	NA	TRBV29-1	TRBJ2-2	14	TGCAGCGTTGAGGCTCAGGGGGCGGCCGGGGAGCTGTTTTTT	CSVEAQGAAGELFF
NA	NA	TRBV18	TRBJ2-1	13	TGTGCCAGCTCACCACAGAATCGGGAGGAGCAGTTCTTC	CASSPQNREEQFF
TRBD1	NA	TRBV5-8	TRBJ2-2	16	TGTGCCAGCAAGATTTACCGGGACAGGAGCACCGGGGAGCTGTTTTTT	CASKIYRDRSTGELFF
TRBD1	NA	TRBV6-4	TRBJ2-2	16	TGTGCCAGCAGTGACTCGGGGACAGGCGCCACCGGGGAGCTGTTTTTT	CASSDSGTGATGELFF
TRBD2	once	TRBV5-1	TRBJ2-1	15	TGCGCCAGCAGCTTGGAGGCTAGCGGGGTCAATGAGCAGTTCTTC	CASSLEASGVNEQFF
NA	NA	TRBV7-9	TRBJ2-3	13	TGTGCCAGCAGCGAACGAATGCCAGATACGCAGTATTTT	CASSERMPDTQYF
NA	NA	TRBV28	TRBJ2-2	14	TGTGCCGGAGGAAAGAGAGCGAACACCGGGGAGCTGTTTTTT	CAGGKRANTGELFF
NA	NA	TRBV18	TRBJ1-2	13	TGTGCCAGCTCCCCGGACAGTAACTATGGCTACACCTTC	CASSPDSNYGYTF
TRBD1	NA	TRBV6-6	TRBJ1-1	13	TGTGCCGGGACTAGGGACAGGGTGACTGAAGCTTTCTTT	CAGTRDRVTEAFF
TRBD1	NA	TRBV27	TRBJ2-7	13	TGTGCCAGCAGTGGACAGGGGGCATCCGAGCAGTACTTC	CASSGQGASEQYF
TRBD2	NA	TRBV4-2	TRBJ2-2	16	TGTGCCAGCAGCCAAGAGTTTGGGGGGGACACCGGGGAGCTGTTTTTT	CASSQEFGGDTGELFF
TRBD2	once	TRBV19	TRBJ2-4	15	TGTGCCAGCCGACTAGCGGGATTAGCCAAAAACATTCAGTACTTC	CASRLAGLAKNIQYF
NA	NA	TRBV5-4	TRBJ2-1	14	TGTGCCAGCAGCTTGGACAGGTTTTACAATGAGCAGTTCTTC	CASSLDRFYNEQFF
NA	NA	TRBV10-2	TRBJ1-5	15	TGCGCCAGCAGCCAGGGAAACCCAAGCAATCAGCCCCAGCATTTT	CASSQGNPSNQPQHF
NA	NA	TRBV15	TRBJ1-1	13	TGTGCCACCAGCACCTACGACAAGACAGAAGCTTTCTTT	CATSTYDKTEAFF
TRBD2	NA	TRBV5-1	TRBJ2-7	13	TGCGCCAGCAGACTAGCGGGGGCCTACGAGCAGTACTTC	CASRLAGAYEQYF
NA	NA	TRBV4-3	TRBJ1-1	15	TGCGCCAGCAGCCAAGAAGGCATACCGAACACTGAAGCTTTCTTT	CASSQEGIPNTEAFF
NA	NA	TRBV4-2	TRBJ2-1	14	TGTGCCAGCACCCAAGATAATAAGGCCACCGGGCAGTTCTTC	CASTQDNKATGQFF
NA	NA	TRBV5-5	TRBJ2-7	14	TGTGCCAGCAGCTCCGTAGGAGGGGGATTTGAGCAGTACTTC	CASSSVGGGFEQYF
NA	NA	TRBV29-1	TRBJ1-1	13	TGCAGCGTTGAGGGCTTTGGCGGCACTGAAGCTTTCTTT	CSVEGFGGTEAFF
NA	few	TRBV6-1	TRBJ2-1	14	TGTGCCAGCAGCCAATGGGCGGGACTCGATGAGCAGTTCTTC	CASSQWAGLDEQFF
NA	few	TRBV7-8	TRBJ2-2	10	TGTGCCAGCAGGGGTGGGGAGCTGTTTTTT	CASRGGELFF
TRBD2	NA	TRBV13	TRBJ2-3	15	TGTGCCAGCAGCTTTATCGTAGCGGGGGTAGATACGCAGTATTTT	CASSFIVAGVDTQYF
TRBD1	NA	TRBV27	TRBJ2-1	17	TGTGCCAGCAGTCCAGGGGACAGCCCATTTAAAGTTTATGAGCAGTTCTTC	CASSPGDSPFKVYEQFF
TRBD1	NA	TRBV4-3	TRBJ2-3	18	TGCGCCAGCAGCCAAGATCCCGGACAGGGCCTCTCCCCAGATACGCAGTATTTT	CASSQDPGQGLSPDTQYF
NA	NA	TRBV5-1	TRBJ1-4	14	TGCGCCAGCAGCTTCGGCGGTGCTAATGAAAAACTGTTTTTT	CASSFGGANEKLFF
NA	NA	TRBV27	TRBJ2-7	15	TGTGCCAGCAGGTCGCGCCCGGAACACCCCTACGAGCAGTACTTC	CASRSRPEHPYEQYF
NA	NA	TRBV6-6	TRBJ2-2	15	TGTGCCAGCAGGTCTACCGGGGCCGGGTCCGGGGAGCTGTTTTTT	CASRSTGAGSGELFF
NA	NA	TRBV7-2	TRBJ2-1	11	TGTGCCAGCAGCTTAAGTTATGAGCAGTTCTTC	CASSLSYEQFF
NA	NA	TRBV19	TRBJ1-3	16	TGTGCCAGTAGTATACGATCAGGCAGCTCTGGAAACACCATATATTTT	CASSIRSGSSGNTIYF
NA	NA	TRBV5-4	TRBJ2-7	14	TGTGCCAGCAGCTTGGTTGGCCCAGCTGGGGAGCAGTACTTC	CASSLVGPAGEQYF
NA	NA	TRBV11-1	TRBJ2-2	15	TGTGCCAGCAGCTTAAATGGCCCGGACACCGGGGAGCTGTTTTTT	CASSLNGPDTGELFF
NA	NA	TRBV29-1	TRBJ2-6	14	TGCAGCGTTGACGACCCGCCAGGGGCCAACGTCCTGACTTTC	CSVDDPPGANVLTF
NA	NA	TRBV19	TRBJ2-1	14	TGTGCCAGTAGTATCGTAGGGGCCGACAATGAGCAGTTCTTC	CASSIVGADNEQFF
NA	NA	TRBV7-3	TRBJ2-4	14	TGTGCCAGCAGCCCCCTTGTGGTGCGTAACATTCAGTACTTC	CASSPLVVRNIQYF
NA	NA	TRBV19	TRBJ1-4	11	TGTGCCAGTAGATGGAGAGGGAAACTGTTTTTT	CASRWRGKLFF
NA	NA	TRBV30	TRBJ1-1	13	TGTGCCTGGAGTCCGGGGTTTAACACTGAAGCTTTCTTT	CAWSPGFNTEAFF
TRBD1	NA	TRBV5-4	TRBJ2-3	15	TGTGCCAGCAGCACAGGACAGGGGAACACAGATACGCAGTATTTT	CASSTGQGNTDTQYF
NA	NA	TRBV21-1	TRBJ2-7	14	TGTGCCAGCAGCAAGCCAGACGGGATCTACGAGCAGTACTTC	CASSKPDGIYEQYF
NA	NA	TRBV6-1	TRBJ1-1	15	TGTGCCAGCAGTGACGCGGGGTGGGGGCGCACTGAAGCTTTCTTT	CASSDAGWGRTEAFF
TRBD2	NA	TRBV9	TRBJ2-3	18	TGTGCCAGCAGCGTAGTTGCGGGGGTGCCGAGGAGCACAGATACGCAGTATTTT	CASSVVAGVPRSTDTQYF
NA	NA	TRBV10-3	TRBJ1-5	14	TGTGCCATCAGTGAGGACGGGATCAATCAGCCCCAGCATTTT	CAISEDGINQPQHF
NA	NA	TRBV5-1	TRBJ1-3	15	TGCGCCAGCAGCTTGGTGGCAGCCTCTGGAAACACCATATATTTT	CASSLVAASGNTIYF
NA	NA	TRBV19	TRBJ2-1	15	TGTGCCAGTAGTACCCCGTGGAAGACCTACAATGAGCAGTTCTTC	CASSTPWKTYNEQFF
NA	NA	TRBV5-4	TRBJ1-2	15	TGTGCCAGCAGCTTGGTTGGGGGGCAAACCTATGGCTACACCTTC	CASSLVGGQTYGYTF